The entry below describes one T cell receptor (beta chain). Within the sample, other DNA sequences also encode this same CDR3. The sample comes from a study of blood T cell repertoires in COVID-19. About the research overall: T cells, B-cell-depleted T cells, or PBMCs supplied cDNA or gDNA.

V was trimmed by 4 bases and J by 1 base, leaving 8 bases between them. Germline V CDR1 and CDR2: LNHDA, SQIVND (reference sequence). The CDR3 spans 13 residues. The assay was immunoSEQ multiplex PCR, and TCRdb's table has in-frame clones only and misses some. The profile shows hundreds of thousands of clones, 85% of them singletons. Clinical histories supplied by participants themselves formed the basis of cohort assignment. This TCR came from a woman aged 50 to 60 with acute COVID-19. Sequenced input: PBMCs or T cells enriched from blood (not recorded which). J is TRBJ2-7 and V is TRBV19; D is unresolved. CDR3 residues: CASSTGGSYEQYF. CDR3 nucleotides: TGTGCCAGTAGTACCGGTGGTTCCTACGAGCAGTACTTC.